Described below is a single T cell receptor (beta chain) sequence and its context. This clone was counted at least ten times. Its antigen target is currently unknown. No much larger clone exists at a distance of one base, and base qualities are not known. TCRbeta CDR3 regions were immunosequenced from genomic DNA with the immunoSEQ Assay. Before high-throughput sequencing, genomic DNA was amplified using bias-controlled multiplex PCR. As for the authors' bioinformatics: To quantify the absolute abundance of each unique TCRbeta CDR3 region, the sequences were collapsed and filtered. Clonality, defined as 1 minus Pielou's evenness, was calculated using only productive rearrangements. To compute tumor T-cell fraction, TCRbeta template counts were normalized to usable DNA, with usable DNA estimated from several housekeeping genes. A previously published method was used to identify clones with significantly greater frequencies in on-treatment samples than in baseline samples. TCRdb mirrors the immuneACCESS table, restricted to in-frame sequences. Some clones are absent from its copies; in checked studies, under half trace to an unresolved V gene, and the reason for the others is unknown. Clonal size and the V and J genes are those of that table, whereas D and trimming came from the DNA. For this sample the table gives 40,000 or so clones, of which approximately 30% were detected only once. The ten most abundant clones make up 1.6% of the sample.

V is pared back by 5 bases and J by 0 bases, with 20 bases lying between the germline termini. Counted from cysteine to phenylalanine, this CDR3 has 18 amino acids. The sequence is cut down to CDR3 DNA, 54 bases in frame from base 1. Reading the germline V gene gives CDR1 SGHNT and CDR2 YENEEA. Per the publication, the treatment or condition label means: randomized to nivolumab then ipilimumab (arm A) or the reverse (arm B). No trial patient had received prior DNA-damaging chemotherapy. CheckMate 064, a randomized, open-label phase II trial of sequential checkpoint blockade, was the source of the samples, all of which came from patients with melanoma. Tumor TCR sequencing used genomic DNA from formalin-fixed paraffin-embedded (FFPE) tissue samples. The sample is drawn from a study of sequential checkpoint blockade in melanoma (dated 2019 in TCRdb). Regarding the complete study: In a 1:1 randomization, patients received either first-line nivolumab then ipilimumab (arm A) or ipilimumab then nivolumab (arm B). For approximately 20 patients, matched tumor biopsies were taken both before treatment and at week 13, after single-agent nivolumab (arm A) or ipilimumab (arm B). Both trial sequences were followed by maintenance nivolumab. DNA from over 80 pretreatment melanoma tumor samples was subjected to TCRbeta immunosequencing. Around 80% of the matched tumor biopsy pairs taken before and after treatment were from the same lesion. Overall study results and their limits: Small sample sizes and reduced statistical power limited the analyses of tumor T-cell fraction within each arm. Patients whose tumor T-cell fraction and clonality increased by week 13 were about 30 times more likely to achieve clinical benefit. The model for predicting response that combines TCR metrics with mutation burden needs to be validated in larger, independent patient cohorts. Among patients in the nivolumab-first arm (arm A), tumor TIL clonality before treatment was associated with response (P = .04). Tumor T-cell fraction and clonality were found to correlate with PD-L1 staining and CD8+ T-cell counts but not with mutational load.

The sample was tumor tissue (inferred from file names), taken from a patient given nivolumab and ipilimumab in sequence. The sequence came from a human donor with melanoma. The sequence links TRBV11-3 to TRBJ2-1; the D gene is possibly TRBD1 or TRBD2, with 5 bases matching each. The bases read TGTGCCAGCAGCCGAGCCGTCGGGACCGCGAGCTCCTACAATGAGCAGTTCTTC. Translation gives CASSRAVGTASSYNEQFF.